This T cell receptor beta chain derives from a study of CXCR3-negative and CXCR3-positive naive CD8 T cells. UMI-labeled 5' RACE TRB cDNA libraries were prepared from the cells. From its re-call of the 5' RACE reads, TCRdb lists each CDR3 protein once, without DNA. This sample contains tens of thousands of distinct CDR3 sequences. The CDR3 length is 13 residues. Germline loops: CDR1 LNHNV, CDR2 YYDKDF (reference sequence). The specimen was naive CXCR3- CD8+ T cells from blood. The subset: CD45RO-CCR7+CD27+CD95- naive CD8+ T cells lacking CXCR3 (TNR3-). The chain has TRBV15 and TRBJ2-7; without DNA, the TCRdb call of TRBD2 cannot be checked. This TCR came from a human donor in good health. Some clones in this sample may be carry-over from other donors' samples. CDR3: CATSRDRRDEQYF.